One and the same sample provided the 20 T cell receptor beta chains below, sequenced in a study of graft-versus-host responses after intestinal transplantation. Sequencing was performed with immunoSEQ multiplex PCR; in TCRdb, only in-frame clones are kept and a portion is missing. The sample carries fewer than 8,500 clones, 83% recorded once. Lymphocytes from graft epithelium and lamina propria were isolated. Here the sequenced sample was ileum tissue, taken approximately 320 days after intestinal transplant. The receptors derive from a human patient who received an intestinal transplant, so some T cells may come from the graft donor.

This chain links TRBV7-9 with TRBJ2-3; no reliable D call. The CDR3 is 12 residues long. V dropped 6 bases and J dropped 6 bases, with 10 bases sitting between them. Per the germline V gene, CDR1 is SEHNR and CDR2 is FQNEAQ (reference sequence). This CDR3 reads CASSLLGDTQYF. The CDR3 DNA reads TGTGCCAGCAGTCTTCTAGGGGATACGCAGTATTTT.

The V call is TRBV5-6, the J call TRBJ2-1; the D is unclear. V was shortened by 4 bases and J by 9 bases, with 8 bases between the two germline ends. Looked up from germline, CDR1 is SGHDT and CDR2 is YYEEEE. CDR3 length: 11 amino acids. The CDR3 region is CASSGVGEQFF. CDR3 bases: TGTGCCAGCAGCGGTGTGGGTGAGCAGTTCTTC.

The chain couples TRBV7-8 to TRBJ2-4; D call uncertain. V dropped 2 bases and J dropped 9 bases, with 11 bases sitting between them. The CDR3 runs to 13 residues. Germline values: CDR1 SGHVS, CDR2 FQNEAQ. CDR3 nucleotides: TGTGCCAGCAGCTTAACATTGGCTGGCATTCAGTACTTC. This translates into CASSLTLAGIQYF.

The chain uses TRBV4-1 and TRBJ2-5; 11 nucleotides match TRBD2. Germline assignment: CDR1 MGHRA and CDR2 YSYEKL. Trimming removed 0 bases from V and 1 base from J; junction bases left unmatched: 4. This CDR3 comprises 17 residues. CDR3 nucleotides: TGCGCCAGCAGCCAAGACGCACTAGCGGGAGTCCAAGAGACCCAGTACTTC. Its protein product is CASSQDALAGVQETQYF.

This chain links TRBV6-5 with TRBJ2-1, with 7 bases fitting TRBD2. CDR3 length equals 15 residues. V gave up 2 bases and J gave up 3 bases; unmatched junction bases: 4. Germline-derived CDR1 and CDR2 are MNHEY and SVGAGI. In DNA, the CDR3 is TGTGCCAGCAGTTACGGGGGGGTAGGCTACAATGAGCAGTTCTTC. This encodes CASSYGGVGYNEQFF.

The chain is built from TRBV7-2 and TRBJ1-2; D is ambiguous. The germline V and J ends were trimmed by 1 base and 4 bases, with 7 bases remaining between them. Germline-derived CDR1 and CDR2 are SGHTA and FQGNSA. The CDR3 contains 13 residues. The CDR3 region is CASSLGRSYGYTF. The CDR3 DNA reads as TGTGCCAGCAGCTTAGGCCGGTCCTATGGCTACACCTTC.

V usage is TRBV4-1 and J usage is TRBJ2-5; possibly TRBD1 for D (5 bases). V lost 6 bases to trimming and J lost 6 bases, with 20 bases between them. Germline CDR1 and CDR2: MGHRA and YSYEKL. This CDR3 is 15 amino acids long. CDR3 in DNA: TGCGCCAGCAGTGTCGTACAGGCATTCAGCCAGACCCAGTACTTC. Its protein product is CASSVVQAFSQTQYF.

This clone was detected once. Written as DNA, the CDR3 is TGTGCCAGCAGCCAAGGAGTGGGGGGCAATCAGCCCCAGCATTTT. It translates to CASSQGVGGNQPQHF. The chain uses TRBV14 and TRBJ1-5; the D gene is possibly TRBD1 (5 bases). Per germline, CDR1 SGHDN and CDR2 FVKESK. CDR3 size: 15 residues. V was cut by 1 base and J by 2 bases, with 9 bases left in between.

The chain couples TRBV4-2 to TRBJ2-1; TRBD2 agrees at 10 bases. With V trimmed by 0 bases and J by 2 bases, 1 base remained unmatched. Germline V CDR1 and CDR2: LGHNA, YNFKEQ. The CDR3 length is 16 residues. The CDR3 coding sequence is TGTGCCAGCAGCCAAGACGGGACTAGCGCCTACAATGAGCAGTTCTTC. This gives the protein CASSQDGTSAYNEQFF.

Only a few counts were recorded for this clone. The V gene is TRBV28, the J gene TRBJ2-3; the D is unclear. The CDR3 is made up of 15 amino acids. V shed 5 bases and J shed 2 bases, with 14 bases lying between them. CDR1 and CDR2 from the germline V gene are MDHEN and SYDVKM. The CDR3 nucleotides read TGTGCCAGCAGTCCACCTACACAGCACACAGATACGCAGTATTTT. Protein: CASSPPTQHTDTQYF.

This clone came up once. This chain links TRBV13 with TRBJ2-7; 11 nucleotides match TRBD1. Germline-derived CDR1 and CDR2 are PRHDT and FYEKMQ (reference sequence). The CDR3 is 15 amino acids. V was pared by 5 bases and J by 3 bases, with 6 bases of the junction left unmatched. The CDR3 DNA follows: TGTGCCAGCAGCCCTGGGACAGGGGGTCTCTACGAGCAGTACTTC. Translating gives CASSPGTGGLYEQYF.

The chain couples TRBV19 to TRBJ2-3, with 12 bases identical to TRBD2. The CDR3 covers 14 residues. CDR1 is LNHDA and CDR2 is SQIVND in the germline V gene (reference sequence). With V trimmed by 11 bases and J by 4 bases, 7 bases remained unmatched. The CDR3 DNA reads TGTGCCGAATCTAGCGGGAGGGCCCCAGATACGCAGTATTTT. Translated, it gives CAESSGRAPDTQYF.

This rearrangement joins TRBV4-1 to TRBJ1-5; D gene ambiguous. The V gene lost 1 base and the J gene lost 3 bases, with 7 bases spanning the gap. The CDR3 loop spans 14 amino acids. Germline V gene data show CDR1 as MGHRA and CDR2 as YSYEKL. CDR3 sequence (DNA): TGCGCCAGCAGCCAAGTCGTGCCCAATCAGCCCCAGCATTTT. This gives the protein CASSQVVPNQPQHF.

The J gene is TRBJ2-6, the V gene TRBV5-1; D might be TRBD1 (5 bases). The CDR3 is 15 residues long. Germline loops: CDR1 SGHRS, CDR2 YFSETQ. The ends were cut back, 2 bases at V and 4 bases at J, with 10 bases in the middle. Written as DNA, the CDR3 is TGCGCCAGCAGCTTTCGACAGCCGGGGGCCAACGTCCTGACTTTC. The encoded protein is CASSFRQPGANVLTF.

This clone occurred once. The junction shows a germline mismatch at one end, possibly a read error. The J gene is TRBJ1-1, the V gene TRBV2; D is perhaps TRBD1 (5 bases). Germline V gene sequence: CDR1 SNHLY, CDR2 FYNNEI. The CDR3 contains 13 residues. The CDR3 sequence: CASREGVFTEAFF. In nucleotides, the CDR3 is TGTGCCAGCAGAGAAGGGGTGTTCACTGAAGCTTTCTTT.

The chain is built from TRBV18 and TRBJ2-3; tentative D call: TRBD1 (7 bases). CDR3 length: 13 residues. V dropped 7 bases and J dropped 3 bases, with 11 bases sitting between them. Germline CDR1 and CDR2: KGHSH and LQKENI. For the CDR3, the DNA is TGTGCCAGCTTGGAGGGGGCAACAGATACGCAGTATTTT. Its translation is CASLEGATDTQYF.

The V gene is TRBV15, the J gene TRBJ1-1; TRBD1 agrees at 7 bases. The CDR3 sequence is 13 residues long. V lost 5 bases, J lost 5 bases, and 5 bases stayed unmatched. CDR1 LNHNV and CDR2 YYDKDF come from the germline V gene (reference sequence). The CDR3 coding sequence is TGTGCCACCAGCGGCCGGGACAGAACTGAAGCTTTCTTT. It codes for CATSGRDRTEAFF. Full variable domain (missing parts from reference TRBV15 and TRBJ1-1): DAMVIQNPRYQVTQFGKPVTLSCSQTLNHNVMYWYQQKSSQAPKLLFHYYDKDFNNEADTPDNFQSRRPNTSFCFLDIRSPGLGDTAMYLCATSGRDRTEAFFGQGTRLTVV.

The chain has TRBV6-6 and TRBJ1-2; D remains unclear. The CDR3 extends over 13 amino acids. V was cut by 7 bases and J by 1 base, with 10 bases left in between. CDR1 and CDR2 (germline): MNHNY, SVGAGI (reference sequence). The DNA of the CDR3 is TGTGCCAGCACCGACGGTTATAACTATGGCTACACCTTC. This encodes CASTDGYNYGYTF.

This chain uses TRBV5-1 with TRBJ2-7; 7 bases line up with TRBD1. Germline V gives CDR1 SGHRS, CDR2 YFSETQ. The CDR3 spans 15 residues. Trimming at V came to 0 bases and at J to 5 bases, leaving 8 bases not matched to a gene. DNA for the CDR3: TGCGCCAGCAGCTTGGAGGGGGCCCCGGACGACGAGCAGTACTTC. It translates to CASSLEGAPDDEQYF.

V usage is TRBV6-4 and J usage is TRBJ2-1; TRBD2 agrees at 13 bases. The CDR3 has 14 amino acids. V dropped 4 bases and J dropped 6; count of bases not matched to a gene: 0. CDR1 is MRHNA and CDR2 is SNTAGT in the germline V gene. In DNA form, the CDR3 reads TGTGCCAGCAGTGGACTAGCGGGGGGCAATGAGCAGTTCTTC. Translation gives CASSGLAGGNEQFF.